This T cell receptor beta chain was recovered during a study of blood T cells in healthy people across ages. Every donor gave ten milliliters of peripheral blood. In each sample, at least 6 million PBMCs were isolated. Notes on the study in general: The recorded TCR beta diversity per million T cells decreased in a roughly linear manner with age.

V was trimmed by 3 bases and J by 6 bases, leaving 15 bases between them. The CDR3 consists of 14 residues. CDR1 and CDR2 from the germline V gene are DFQATT and SNEGSKA (reference sequence). On this clonotype itself: What it recognizes is unknown.

Primers used in a second PCR of about 6 to 11 cycles were a sample-barcoded 5' primer and a J-beta primer mix. TCRdb passed the 5' RACE reads through MiXCR, listing each CDR3 protein once. The sample contains 1.5 million to 2 million distinct CDR3 sequences, approximately 50% of which appear only once. Material: blood. The receptor's source is a woman aged 40 to 50 in good health. The V gene is TRBV20-1, the J gene TRBJ2-1; D gene unclear. The CDR3 sequence: CSASGATPVNEQFF. Written as DNA, the CDR3 is TGCAGTGCTAGCGGTGCGACTCCGGTCAATGAGCAGTTCTTC.